The 21 T cell receptor beta chains below come from one sample, sequenced in a study of shared clonotypes between healthy human individuals. Clones were sequenced by immunoSEQ multiplex PCR, and TCRdb holds only the in-frame ones, with some missing. The sample includes 450,000 to 600,000 clones, 70% to 80% of them seen just once. Sequencing was carried out using PBMCs. These receptors all stem from a woman aged 40 to 50 in good health. Some clones in this sample may be carry-over from other donors' samples.

This rearrangement joins TRBV5-8 to TRBJ2-7, with D hard to call. The V end lost 0 bases, the J end lost 4 bases, and 14 bases lay between the germline ends. The CDR3 is made up of 15 amino acids. CDR1 and CDR2 from the germline V gene are SGHTS and YDEGEE. CDR3 amino acids: CASSLDPRFRYEQYF. The CDR3 DNA reads as TGTGCCAGCAGCTTGGATCCGAGGTTCCGGTACGAGCAGTACTTC.

The chain is built from TRBV11-1 and TRBJ1-1; possible D gene TRBD1, 5 bases. V was cut by 1 base and J by 5 bases, with 14 bases left in between. Germline V CDR1 and CDR2: SGHAT, FQDESV (reference sequence). The CDR3 is made up of 15 amino acids. DNA of the CDR3: TGTGCCAGCAGCTTAGATCCACGAGAGGGGACTGAAGCTTTCTTT. The encoded protein is CASSLDPREGTEAFF. The full variable domain, rest sourced from reference TRBV11-1 and TRBJ1-1, is EAEVAQSPRYKITEKSQAVAFWCDPISGHATLYWYRQILGQGPELLVQFQDESVVDDSQLPKDRFSAERLKGVDSTLKIQPAELGDSAMYLCASSLDPREGTEAFFGQGTRLTVV.

The rearrangement links TRBV5-6 to TRBJ2-1, with D perhaps matching TRBD1 (5 bases). V lost 3 bases to trimming and J lost 12 bases, with 10 bases between them. Germline V gene data show CDR1 as SGHDT and CDR2 as YYEEEE. The CDR3 sequence is 11 residues long. The CDR3 loop reads CASSSDQGQFF. CDR3 nucleotides: TGTGCCAGCAGCTCGGACCAGGGGCAGTTCTTC.

The chain links TRBV6-6 to TRBJ2-7; 9 positions agree with TRBD1. Germline lookup yields CDR1 MNHNY and CDR2 SVGAGI (reference sequence). Trimming removed 7 bases from V and 2 bases from J; junction bases left unmatched: 3. CDR3 length: 13 residues. For the CDR3, the DNA is TGTGCCAGCATCGGGACAGGGACCTACGAGCAGTACTTC. Translation: CASIGTGTYEQYF.

CDR3 region: CASSSRDRVSNEQFF. The CDR3 DNA follows: TGTGCCAGCTCGTCCCGGGACAGGGTATCTAATGAGCAGTTCTTC. This sequence joins TRBV18 and TRBJ2-1, with 9 nucleotides matching TRBD1. V lost 6 bases, J lost 7 bases, and 10 bases stayed unmatched. CDR1 and CDR2 (germline): KGHSH, LQKENI. This CDR3 has 15 residues.

This clone was picked up a small number of times. J is TRBJ1-1 and V is TRBV6-1, with a weak D call TRBD1 (5 bases). The CDR3 spans 15 residues. From germline, CDR1 is MNHNS and CDR2 SASEGT. V lost 3 bases, J lost 7 bases, and 18 bases lay in between. The CDR3 DNA is TGTGCCAGCAGTGACGGGGGATTCGTTGGGATTGAAGCTTTCTTT. This translates into CASSDGGFVGIEAFF.

The chain couples TRBV7-2 to TRBJ2-6, with unresolved D. Germline V CDR1 and CDR2: SGHTA, FQGNSA. Trimming shortened V by 5 bases and J by 0 bases, and 11 bases separated the two germline ends. There are 16 residues in the CDR3. The CDR3 nucleotides read TGTGCCAGCAGCCCCCCGGTCTACTCTGGGGCCAACGTCCTGACTTTC. It translates to CASSPPVYSGANVLTF.

V is TRBV4-3 and J is TRBJ2-4; TRBD1 agrees at 8 bases. The CDR3 spans 15 residues. CDR1 is LGHNA, CDR2 YSLEER, per germline. The J segment lost 5 bases and the V segment lost 5 bases, leaving 8 bases of the junction unmatched. CDR3 coding DNA: TGCGCCAGCAGCACTCTACTGACAGGGGAAAACATTCAGTACTTC. It yields the protein CASSTLLTGENIQYF.

This clone was found a few times. The chain couples TRBV2 to TRBJ1-5; D unresolved. Germline CDR1 SNHLY, CDR2 FYNNEI. V was trimmed by 7 bases and J by 4 bases, leaving 8 bases between them. The CDR3 contains 12 residues. CDR3 in DNA: TGTGCCAGCACGGGAGGGAATCAGCCCCAGCATTTT. It specifies CASTGGNQPQHF.

The rearrangement links TRBV11-2 to TRBJ2-5; possible D gene TRBD2, 6 bases. The CDR3 sequence is 14 residues long. V lost 0 bases to trimming and J lost 3 bases, with 8 bases between them. Germline V CDR1 and CDR2: SGHAT, FQNNGV. CDR3 residues: CASSLDRTKETQYF. Here the CDR3 DNA reads TGTGCCAGCAGCTTAGATAGGACTAAAGAGACCCAGTACTTC.

This chain links TRBV6-6 with TRBJ1-1; a possible D gene is TRBD1 (6 bases). The length of the CDR3 is 13 residues. Germline loops: CDR1 MNHNY, CDR2 SVGAGI (reference sequence). Between the trimmed V and J ends, which lost 5 bases and 6 bases, there was a span of 13 bases. CDR3 DNA: TGTGCCAGCAGTAACAGGGAGGAGGCTGAAGCTTTCTTT. It translates to CASSNREEAEAFF.

This chain links TRBV7-6 with TRBJ2-1, with D possibly TRBD2 on 6 matching bases. Germline CDR1 is SGHVS and CDR2 is FNYEAQ. V was trimmed by 5 bases and J by 5 bases, leaving 13 bases between them. The CDR3 contains 14 residues. DNA of the CDR3: TGTGCCAGCAGCCGCGGACTACTGAACAATGAGCAGTTCTTC. It yields the protein CASSRGLLNNEQFF.

The chain has TRBV28 and TRBJ1-2; D is perhaps TRBD1 (5 bases). The length of the CDR3 is 14 residues. V was clipped by 5 bases and J by 4 bases, with 14 bases between them. Germline CDR1 and CDR2: MDHEN and SYDVKM. CDR3: CASSQTGTFYGYTF. The CDR3 DNA sequence: TGTGCCAGCAGTCAGACCGGGACCTTCTATGGCTACACCTTC.

This clone was recorded at least ten times. The V gene is TRBV27, the J gene TRBJ2-5; D might be TRBD1 (6 bases). Germline V CDR1 and CDR2: MNHEY, SMNVEV (reference sequence). The CDR3 is 14 residues long. Between the trimmed V and J ends, which lost 6 bases and 5 bases, there was a span of 16 bases. The CDR3, as DNA: TGTGCCAGCAGGGAAATACAGGGTTTCGAGACCCAGTACTTC. Amino acids: CASREIQGFETQYF.

This chain joins TRBV5-1 and TRBJ2-3; tentatively, D is TRBD2 (6 bases). Germline V gene lookup returns CDR1 SGHRS and CDR2 YFSETQ. This CDR3 contains 16 residues. V was clipped by 1 base and J by 3 bases, with 15 bases between them. The CDR3 region is CASSLFGGKGTDTQYF. Here the CDR3 DNA reads TGCGCCAGCAGCTTGTTTGGCGGGAAGGGGACAGATACGCAGTATTTT.

The chain is built from TRBV28 and TRBJ1-2, with D possibly TRBD1 on 5 matching bases. The CDR3 has 16 residues. Trimming cost V 6 bases and J 0 bases, with 17 bases left between them. Germline CDR1 MDHEN, CDR2 SYDVKM. The CDR3 here is CASSPEGMMANYGYTF. CDR3 DNA: TGTGCCAGCAGCCCGGAGGGGATGATGGCTAACTATGGCTACACCTTC.

The J gene is TRBJ2-3, the V gene TRBV29-1, with 7 nucleotides matching TRBD2. Germline CDR1 SQVTM, CDR2 ANQGSEA. J was trimmed by 2 bases and V by 7 bases; bases with no gene match: 9. The CDR3 is made up of 14 amino acids. The CDR3 nucleotides are TGCAGCGGAAGCGGGACGACGGACACAGATACGCAGTATTTT. It codes for CSGSGTTDTDTQYF.

The chain couples TRBV28 to TRBJ2-7, with a tentative D call TRBD1 (5 bases). The CDR3 consists of 16 residues. Trimming removed 6 bases from V and 0 bases from J, with 18 bases in between. CDR1 and CDR2 from the germline V gene are MDHEN and SYDVKM. The CDR3 loop is CASRKPNRFGSYEQYF. The CDR3 nucleotides read TGTGCCAGCAGGAAACCAAACAGGTTCGGCTCCTACGAGCAGTACTTC.

This chain connects TRBV7-2 to TRBJ2-7; TRBD1 is a possible D gene (5 bases). The V gene lost 4 bases and the J gene lost 0 bases, with 7 bases spanning the gap. This CDR3 comprises 13 residues. Per germline, CDR1 SGHTA and CDR2 FQGNSA. The CDR3 DNA sequence: TGTGCCAGCAGCTACAGGCGCTCCTACGAGCAGTACTTC. Its protein product is CASSYRRSYEQYF.

This chain connects TRBV5-5 to TRBJ2-7, with D possibly being TRBD1 or TRBD2 (5 bases each). Trimming pared 5 bases from V and 2 bases from J, leaving 14 bases between. Germline CDR1 is SGHKS and CDR2 is YYEKEE (reference sequence). The CDR3 loop spans 14 amino acids. CDR3 DNA sequence: TGTGCCAGCAGAAATCCGGGACGTGCCTACGAGCAGTACTTC. Amino acids: CASRNPGRAYEQYF. Full variable domain (remainder filled in from reference TRBV5-5 and TRBJ2-7): DAGVTQSPTHLIKTRGQQVTLRCSPISGHKSVSWYQQVLGQGPQFIFQYYEKEERGRGNFPDRFSARQFPNYSSELNVNALLLGDSALYLCASRNPGRAYEQYFGPGTRLTVT.

The rearrangement links TRBV7-6 to TRBJ2-7; possible D gene TRBD2, 6 bases. Trimming took 6 bases from V and 7 from J, leaving 10 bases between them. Germline-derived CDR1 and CDR2 are SGHVS and FNYEAQ. This CDR3 contains 11 residues. CDR3 sequence (DNA): TGTGCCAGCAGTTCCGCGGGGGAGCAGTACTTC. Encoded protein: CASSSAGEQYF. The whole variable domain, remainder taken from reference TRBV7-6 and TRBJ2-7, is GAGVSQSPRYKVTKRGQDVALRCDPISGHVSLYWYRQALGQGPEFLTYFNYEAQQDKSGLPNDRFSAERPEGSISTLTIQRTEQRDSAMYRCASSSAGEQYFGPGTRLTVT.